A single sample gave rise to the 15 T cell receptor beta chains below, sequenced in a study of cytomegalovirus exposure and HLA in healthy donors. The PCR used 60 Vbeta and 13 Jbeta primers. Repertoires were generated with immunoSEQ multiplex PCR, while TCRdb's copy carries only in-frame clones and drops some. The data contain 90,000 to 120,000 clones, roughly three quarters of them singletons. Material: PBMCs. These receptor sequences come from a woman between 45 and 60 years old in good health and CMV-seropositive.

This clone was found a few times. This sequence joins TRBV5-8 and TRBJ2-7, with 8 positions matching TRBD1. Germline V gene data show CDR1 as SGHTS and CDR2 as YDEGEE. The CDR3 length is 14 residues. V was pared by 4 bases and J by 0 bases, with 3 bases of the junction left unmatched. The CDR3 is CASSAGGHSYEQYF. DNA for the CDR3: TGTGCCAGCAGCGCAGGGGGCCACTCCTACGAGCAGTACTTC.

This clone was observed a handful of times. The chain joins TRBV7-9 to TRBJ1-1; 7 bases map to TRBD1. Trimming took 5 bases from V and 1 from J; bases not matched to a gene: 7. This CDR3 spans 15 amino acids. Germline CDR1 and CDR2: SEHNR and FQNEAQ (reference sequence). CDR3 coding DNA: TGTGCCAGCAGCCACGGCCGGACAGGGAACACTGAAGCTTTCTTT. This gives the protein CASSHGRTGNTEAFF.

The CDR3: CSVAPGTGPGYTF. DNA of the CDR3: TGCAGCGTCGCCCCCGGGACAGGCCCCGGCTACACCTTC. The V call is TRBV29-1, the J call TRBJ1-2, with TRBD1 matching over 8 bases. The J segment lost 8 bases and the V segment lost 6 bases, leaving 11 bases of the junction unmatched. Per germline, CDR1 SQVTM and CDR2 ANQGSEA. The CDR3 length is 13 residues.

The chain is built from TRBV5-1 and TRBJ1-4; 8 nucleotides align to TRBD1. The CDR3 has 17 residues. The V gene end was trimmed by 0 bases and the J gene end by 7 bases; junction bases not matched to a gene: 11. Germline V lookup: CDR1 SGHRS, CDR2 YFSETQ. The CDR3 sequence is CASSLEFFRGQGEKLFF. The CDR3 bases are TGCGCCAGCAGCTTGGAGTTTTTCAGGGGGCAGGGTGAAAAACTGTTTTTT. The full variable domain, in which reference TRBV5-1 and TRBJ1-4 provide the parts outside the CDR3, is KAGVTQTPRYLIKTRGQQVTLSCSPISGHRSVSWYQQTPGQGLQFLFEYFSETQRNKGNFPGRFSGRQFSNSRSEMNVSTLELGDSALYLCASSLEFFRGQGEKLFFGSGTQLSVL.

The chain's CDR3 is CASSLRQGYEQYF. Written as DNA, the CDR3 is TGCGCCAGCAGCTTGAGACAGGGCTACGAGCAGTACTTC. The gene calls are TRBV5-1 and TRBJ2-5; 7 bases align to TRBD1. The DNA matches TRBJ2-7 better at its end, which makes the J call doubtful. The CDR3 length is 13 residues. The germline V gene encodes CDR1 SGHRS and CDR2 YFSETQ.

CDR3 protein: CASSLGPGSNEQFF. CDR3 coding DNA: TGTGCCAGCAGCCTAGGCCCAGGGTCTAATGAGCAGTTCTTC. This chain links TRBV14 with TRBJ2-1, with a weak D call TRBD1 (5 bases). CDR3 length equals 14 residues. Germline assignment: CDR1 SGHDN and CDR2 FVKESK. V lost 4 bases and J 7 bases, leaving 14 bases between the germline ends.

The chain employs TRBV5-6 and TRBJ1-1, with 11 bases matching TRBD1. CDR1 and CDR2 (germline): SGHDT, YYEEEE. The V and J ends lost 3 bases and 3 bases, in that order; junction bases with no gene match: 4. The CDR3 is 15 residues long. The DNA for the CDR3 is TGTGCCAGCAGCTCCAGGACAGGGGGCTACACTGAAGCTTTCTTT. Translated, it gives CASSSRTGGYTEAFF.

J is TRBJ2-3 and V is TRBV4-1; 7 bases fit TRBD2. J gave up 0 bases and V 8 bases, and 11 bases lay outside the gene matches. The CDR3 extends over 16 amino acids. From germline, CDR1 is MGHRA and CDR2 YSYEKL. The CDR3 bases are TGCGCCAGCCATCCCACCGGGGGGTTTAGCACAGATACGCAGTATTTT. As protein: CASHPTGGFSTDTQYF.

The chain employs TRBV30 and TRBJ2-3; 10 nucleotides agree with TRBD2. Trimming removed 5 bases from V and 3 bases from J; junction bases left unmatched: 5. This CDR3 spans 14 amino acids. Germline V lookup: CDR1 GTSNPN, CDR2 SVGIG (reference sequence). The CDR3 DNA reads as TGTGCCTGGTCCGTAGCGGGGGGAACAGATACGCAGTATTTT. Its translation is CAWSVAGGTDTQYF.

This clone was counted a single time. V and J are TRBV19 and TRBJ1-1; possibly TRBD1 for D (6 bases). The CDR3 is 13 residues long. Trimming stripped 1 base from V and 11 bases from J, with 14 bases between. Germline assignment: CDR1 LNHDA and CDR2 SQIVND (reference sequence). The CDR3 spells CASSIVAAGAAFF. As DNA, the CDR3 is TGTGCCAGTAGTATAGTGGCGGCAGGGGCGGCTTTCTTT.

The V gene is TRBV9, the J gene TRBJ1-2; no clear D. Germline V gene sequence: CDR1 SGDLS, CDR2 YYNGEE. CDR3 length: 16 amino acids. V lost 3 bases and J 3 bases, leaving 18 bases between the germline ends. CDR3 nucleotides: TGTGCCAGCAGCGGGACCGGGGAAACCGAGGACTATGGCTACACCTTC. This encodes CASSGTGETEDYGYTF.

The chain has TRBV27 and TRBJ2-7, with a weak D call TRBD2 (5 bases). The germline V and J ends were trimmed by 6 bases and 6 bases, with 21 bases remaining between them. This CDR3 comprises 15 residues. Germline CDR1 and CDR2: MNHEY and SMNVEV (reference sequence). Here the CDR3 reads CASRTYYDGGAEQYF. CDR3 bases: TGTGCCAGCAGGACGTACTACGACGGAGGAGCCGAGCAGTACTTC.

The chain has TRBV30 and TRBJ2-5, with 11 bases lining up with TRBD1. Per germline, CDR1 GTSNPN and CDR2 SVGIG (reference sequence). There are 15 residues in the CDR3. Unmatched junction bases numbered 2, after V lost 1 base and J lost 1 base. The CDR3 bases are TGTGCCTGGAGTGGTGGACAGGGGGCCCAAGAGACCCAGTACTTC. Its translation: CAWSGGQGAQETQYF.

This chain uses TRBV9 with TRBJ2-5; 9 bases fit TRBD1. V was pared by 0 bases and J by 5 bases, with 20 bases of the junction left unmatched. The CDR3 spans 20 residues. CDR1 and CDR2 (germline): SGDLS, YYNGEE. The CDR3 is CASSVATGAKIQGARETQYF. CDR3 nucleotides: TGTGCCAGCAGCGTAGCTACTGGGGCCAAAATACAGGGGGCTCGGGAGACCCAGTACTTC.

CDR3 DNA sequence: TGTGCCAGCAGCTTTTGGGAGGGGGGCTACGAGCAGTACTTC. This sequence encodes CASSFWEGGYEQYF. The V gene is TRBV7-8, the J gene TRBJ2-7; D perhaps matches TRBD2 (7 bases). The CDR3 totals 14 residues. V lost 3 bases to trimming and J lost 3 bases, with 12 bases between them. CDR1 is SGHVS and CDR2 is FQNEAQ in the germline V gene.